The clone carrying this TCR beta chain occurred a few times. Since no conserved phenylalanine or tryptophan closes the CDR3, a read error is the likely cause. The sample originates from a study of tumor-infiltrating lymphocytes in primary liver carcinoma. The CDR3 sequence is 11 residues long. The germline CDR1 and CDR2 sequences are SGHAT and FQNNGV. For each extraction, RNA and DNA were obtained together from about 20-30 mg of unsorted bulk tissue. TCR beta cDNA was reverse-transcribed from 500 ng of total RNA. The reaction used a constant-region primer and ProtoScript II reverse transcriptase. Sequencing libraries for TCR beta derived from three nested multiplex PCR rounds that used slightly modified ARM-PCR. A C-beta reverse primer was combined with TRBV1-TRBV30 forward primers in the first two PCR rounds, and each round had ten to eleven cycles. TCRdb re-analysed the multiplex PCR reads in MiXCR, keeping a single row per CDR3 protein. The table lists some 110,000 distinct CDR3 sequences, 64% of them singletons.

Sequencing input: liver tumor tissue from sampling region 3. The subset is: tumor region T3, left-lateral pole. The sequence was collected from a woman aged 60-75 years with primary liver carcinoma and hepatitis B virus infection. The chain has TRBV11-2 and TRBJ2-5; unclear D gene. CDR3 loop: CASSLVETQYL. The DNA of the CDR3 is TGTGCCAGCAGCTTAGTTGAGACGCAGTACTTA.